This T cell receptor beta chain was found in a study of resident and recirculating memory T cells in vitiligo. Overall study: No cells were sorted; samples were homogenized just before genomic DNA extraction. The study, taken as a whole, reports: Vitiligo lesions lacked a unique dominant clone, and clonality varied.

Patients' lesions had not changed for the previous 6 months. The table lists this clone with a few counts. What it binds is not known. The protocol was immunoSEQ multiplex PCR, while the TCRdb copy is restricted to in-frame clones and leaves out a portion. The sample has 70,000 or so clones, more than 85% seen once. CDR1 and CDR2 (germline): SGHAT, FQDESV (reference sequence). Trimming removed 3 bases from V and 4 bases from J, with 6 bases in between. The CDR3 has 12 residues. The sequence was obtained from a male donor with vitiligo. This chain joins TRBV11-1 and TRBJ1-1; no definite D call. The sample comprised blood. The CDR3 region has the DNA TGTGCCAGCAGCTTCCCGGGCACTGAAGCTTTCTTT. Translated, it gives CASSFPGTEAFF.